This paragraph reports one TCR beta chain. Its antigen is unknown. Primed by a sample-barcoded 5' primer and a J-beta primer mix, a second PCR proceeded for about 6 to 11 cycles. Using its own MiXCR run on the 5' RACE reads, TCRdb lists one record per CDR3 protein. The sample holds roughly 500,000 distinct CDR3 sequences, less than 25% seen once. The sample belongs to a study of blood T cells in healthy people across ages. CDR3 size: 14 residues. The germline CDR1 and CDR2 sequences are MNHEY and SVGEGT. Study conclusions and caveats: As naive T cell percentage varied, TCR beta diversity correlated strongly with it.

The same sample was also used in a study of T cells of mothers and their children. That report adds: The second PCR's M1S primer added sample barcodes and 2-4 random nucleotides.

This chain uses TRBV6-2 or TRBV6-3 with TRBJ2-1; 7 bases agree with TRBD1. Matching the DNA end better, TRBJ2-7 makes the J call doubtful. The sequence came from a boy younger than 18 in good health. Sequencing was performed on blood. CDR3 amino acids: CASSYTRDSGEQYF. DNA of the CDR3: TGTGCCAGCAGTTATACCCGGGACAGTGGCGAGCAGTACTTC.